A selection of T cell receptor beta chains follows, all from one sample in a study of vaccination and CD4 T cells after COVID-19. No antigen is known for these receptors. TCRdb called the PCR reads again in MiXCR, with one record for every CDR3 protein. Among about 11,000 distinct CDR3 sequences listed, about 32% were seen once. Sequencing was carried out using CD4+ T cells from blood, cultured in vitro. These receptors were obtained from a human donor in good health. The CDR3 runs from the conserved cysteine through the conserved F or W. The order of the fields is J gene, D gene, V gene, clone size, CDR3 protein, CDR3 DNA. A D gene is named only where the DNA matches it firmly. Expanded clones are given a class, and other clones once, few, many or no size at all.

J: TRBJ2-3
D: -
V: TRBV29-1
size: few
CDR3: CSARSVLDTQYF
DNA: TGCAGCGCCAGGAGCGTGCTAGATACGCAGTATTTT

J: TRBJ1-2
D: TRBD1
V: TRBV28
size: -
CDR3: CASIPYRGGMRYGYTF
DNA: TGTGCCAGTATCCCCTACAGGGGCGGCATGCGCTATGGCTACACCTTC

J: TRBJ2-3
D: -
V: TRBV30
size: -
CDR3: CAWSVRPDTQYF
DNA: TGTGCCTGGAGTGTACGCCCAGATACGCAGTATTTT

J: TRBJ2-3
D: -
V: TRBV18
size: -
CDR3: CASSPWPKRVTDTQYF
DNA: TGTGCCAGCTCACCATGGCCCAAGCGGGTCACAGATACGCAGTATTTT

J: TRBJ2-7
D: TRBD1
V: TRBV15
size: -
CDR3: CATSRDDGTGVEQYF
DNA: TGTGCCACCAGCAGAGATGACGGAACAGGGGTCGAGCAGTACTTC

J: TRBJ2-7
D: TRBD1
V: TRBV11-2
size: once
CDR3: CASATIPGTGDYEQYF
DNA: TGTGCCAGCGCCACCATACCCGGGACAGGGGACTACGAGCAGTACTTC

J: TRBJ2-5
D: -
V: TRBV15
size: -
CDR3: CATSRDFGRDQETQYF
DNA: TGTGCCACCAGCAGAGATTTCGGCAGGGACCAAGAGACCCAGTACTTC

J: TRBJ2-2
D: -
V: TRBV28
size: -
CDR3: CASSILVFTGELFF
DNA: TGTGCCAGCAGTATCCTAGTTTTTACCGGGGAGCTGTTTTTT

J: TRBJ1-5
D: TRBD1
V: TRBV10-2
size: few
CDR3: CASSGTGKNQPQHF
DNA: TGCGCCAGCAGTGGGACAGGGAAGAATCAGCCCCAGCATTTT

J: TRBJ1-1
D: -
V: TRBV20-1
size: -
CDR3: CSARRGLDAEAFF
DNA: TGCAGTGCTAGAAGGGGGTTGGACGCTGAAGCTTTCTTT